Presented here are 27 T cell receptor beta chains from one specimen sequenced in a study of blood T cell repertoires in COVID-19. Method: immunoSEQ multiplex PCR; TCRdb's copy keeps in-frame clones and lacks some. The sample includes around 60,000 clones, nearly 90% of them seen just once. The sample consisted of peripheral blood. These receptors came from a man in his 70s with acute or convalescent COVID-19.

The CDR3 loop reads CASSVETGTNSPLHF. The CDR3 nucleotides are TGTGCCAGCAGCGTAGAAACAGGGACTAATTCACCCCTCCACTTT. The chain is built from TRBV9 and TRBJ1-6; possibly TRBD1 for D (6 bases). V lost 0 bases and J lost 6, with 10 bases in between. CDR1 and CDR2 (germline): SGDLS, YYNGEE. CDR3 length: 15 amino acids. The whole variable domain, remainder taken from reference TRBV9 and TRBJ1-6, is DSGVTQTPKHLITATGQRVTLRCSPRSGDLSVYWYQQSLDQGLQFLIQYYNGEERAKGNILERFSAQQFPDLHSELNLSSLELGDSALYFCASSVETGTNSPLHFGNGTRLTVT.

V and J are TRBV10-1 and TRBJ2-1; the D is unclear. CDR3 length: 15 residues. V lost 6 bases and J 4 bases, leaving 16 bases between the germline ends. The germline V gene encodes CDR1 WNHNN and CDR2 SYGVQD (reference sequence). This chain's CDR3 is CASRGAPPAYNEQFF. The CDR3 coding sequence is TGCGCCAGCAGAGGAGCGCCCCCGGCATACAATGAGCAGTTCTTC.

The chain employs TRBV7-9 and TRBJ2-5; TRBD1 is a possible D gene (6 bases). This CDR3 has 14 residues. Germline lookup yields CDR1 SEHNR and CDR2 FQNEAQ (reference sequence). The ends were cut back, 3 bases at V and 5 bases at J, with 13 bases in the middle. CDR3 nucleotides: TGTGCCAGCAGCTTTACAGGGTTTTGGGAGACCCAGTACTTC. Encoded protein: CASSFTGFWETQYF.

The chain is built from TRBV3-1 (or the pseudogene TRBV3-2) and TRBJ2-5; TRBD2 agrees at 9 bases. Germline-derived CDR1 and CDR2 are LGHDT and YNNKEL (reference sequence). This CDR3 has 18 residues. V lost 1 base, J lost 9 bases, and 18 bases stayed unmatched. For the CDR3, the DNA is TGTGCCAGCAGCCAAGGATGGCGGGGGGGCCGGAGTAATTGGGCCCAGTACTTC. Its translation is CASSQGWRGGRSNWAQYF.

The chain is built from TRBV21-1 and TRBJ2-1; TRBD2 is the table's D call, not checked against the DNA. TRBV21-1 is assigned pseudogene status. The CDR3 extends over 17 amino acids. The CDR3 here is CASSKELVAGDRNEQFF. The CDR3 DNA reads as TGTGCCAGCAGCAAAGAGTTAGTAGCGGGGGACCGCAATGAGCAGTTCTTC.

This chain connects TRBV7-9 to TRBJ2-1; D remains unclear. CDR1 and CDR2 (germline): SEHNR, FQNEAQ (reference sequence). The CDR3 extends over 13 amino acids. V was shortened by 5 bases and J by 4 bases, with 9 bases between the two germline ends. CDR3 nucleotide sequence: TGTGCCAGCAGCCCTCCCTCGTACAATGAGCAGTTCTTC. Amino acids: CASSPPSYNEQFF.

The chain is built from TRBV20-1 and TRBJ2-1; 9 nucleotides line up with TRBD1. The CDR3 runs 20 residues. Germline loops: CDR1 DFQATT, CDR2 SNEGSKA (reference sequence). Germline trimming cut 3 bases from V and 0 bases from J; bases unmatched to any gene: 18. The CDR3 protein is CSASRFFPGQGRSSYNEQFF. The CDR3 bases are TGCAGTGCTAGTCGGTTTTTCCCGGGACAGGGCCGGAGCTCCTACAATGAGCAGTTCTTC.

The chain links TRBV10-3 to TRBJ2-1; D not certain. V dropped 3 bases and J dropped 3 bases, with 9 bases sitting between them. The germline V gene encodes CDR1 ENHRY and CDR2 SYGVKD. CDR3 length equals 14 residues. DNA of the CDR3: TGTGCCATCAGTGACCCGGTCGGCTACAATGAGCAGTTCTTC. It specifies CAISDPVGYNEQFF.

The gene calls are TRBV25-1 and TRBJ1-1, with no clear D. Looked up from germline, CDR1 is MGHDK and CDR2 is SYGVNS. The CDR3 contains 13 residues. V gave up 0 bases and J gave up 2 bases, with 4 bases separating them. The CDR3 here is CASSEYSNTEAFF. The CDR3 DNA follows: TGTGCCAGCAGTGAATATAGCAACACTGAAGCTTTCTTT.

J is TRBJ2-5 and V is TRBV18; the match to TRBD1 covers 8 bases. The CDR3 contains 16 residues. Germline V gives CDR1 KGHSH, CDR2 LQKENI. V lost 0 bases, J lost 4 bases, and 7 bases stayed unmatched. The DNA for the CDR3 is TGTGCCAGCTCACCACCGGGACAGGCTCGAATAGAGACCCAGTACTTC. Protein: CASSPPGQARIETQYF.

The chain links TRBV30 to TRBJ1-2; no firm D call. The CDR3 consists of 12 residues. The germline CDR1 and CDR2 sequences are GTSNPN and SVGIG (reference sequence). Trimming cost V 0 bases and J 4 bases, with 6 bases left between them. CDR3 nucleotides: TGTGCCTGGAGTGTAGAGAGCTATGGCTACACCTTC. Amino acids: CAWSVESYGYTF.

This chain uses TRBV18 with TRBJ1-6, with D possibly TRBD1 on 5 matching bases. The CDR3 loop spans 12 amino acids. V was cut by 8 bases and J by 8 bases, with 10 bases left in between. Germline V CDR1 and CDR2: KGHSH, LQKENI. CDR3 in DNA: TGTGCCAGCACCGGGACTTATTCACCCCTCCACTTT. Translation gives CASTGTYSPLHF.

Concerning this clone itself: The junction shows a germline mismatch at one end, possibly a read error. V and J are TRBV3-1 (or the pseudogene TRBV3-2) and TRBJ2-3, with D maybe TRBD2 (6 bases). Germline values: CDR1 LGHDT, CDR2 YNNKEL (reference sequence). The CDR3 is made up of 14 amino acids. The CDR3 sequence: CASSQGSTSLRSNF. The CDR3 nucleotides read TGTGCCAGCAGCCAAGGGAGTACTAGCCTACGTTCGAATTTT.

The chain has TRBV4-2 and TRBJ2-5; 8 nucleotides line up with TRBD1. The length of the CDR3 is 16 residues. The junction had 8 bases not matched to a gene; V was cut back by 0 bases and J by 5 bases. The germline gives CDR1 LGHNA, CDR2 YNFKEQ. The CDR3 coding sequence is TGTGCCAGCAGCCAAGACGGCAGGGGGCTGGGTGAGACCCAGTACTTC. Protein product: CASSQDGRGLGETQYF.

This rearrangement joins TRBV19 to TRBJ1-5; tentatively, D is TRBD1 (5 bases). Germline values: CDR1 LNHDA, CDR2 SQIVND (reference sequence). V was cut by 9 bases and J by 0 bases, with 15 bases left in between. The CDR3 loop spans 15 amino acids. CDR3 nucleotides: TGTGCCAGCGGGGAGGGGCCTTATAGCAATCAGCCCCAGCATTTT. Translating gives CASGEGPYSNQPQHF.

The chain carries TRBV11-3 and TRBJ2-2, with 8 bases lining up with TRBD1. CDR3 size: 15 residues. Germline V gene lookup returns CDR1 SGHNT and CDR2 YENEEA. V lost 5 bases and J lost 5; bases outside the gene matches: 7. The CDR3 here is CASSAGQAFTGELFF. The CDR3 coding sequence is TGTGCCAGCAGCGCGGGACAGGCTTTTACCGGGGAGCTGTTTTTT.

The rearrangement links TRBV9 to TRBJ2-3; a possible D gene is TRBD2 (6 bases). Looked up from germline, CDR1 is SGDLS and CDR2 is YYNGEE. Between the trimmed V and J ends, which lost 5 bases and 6 bases, there was a span of 13 bases. The CDR3 runs 13 residues. This CDR3 is CASSRGYLDTQYF. CDR3 bases: TGTGCCAGCAGTCGGGGGTATCTCGATACGCAGTATTTT.

The chain employs TRBV6-5 and TRBJ2-5; 7 positions match TRBD2. The CDR3 is made up of 14 amino acids. Germline V gene sequence: CDR1 MNHEY, CDR2 SVGAGI. Trimming took 6 bases from V and 2 from J; bases not matched to a gene: 6. For the CDR3, the DNA is TGTGCCAGCAGACGCGGGGGAACTCAAGAGACCCAGTACTTC. This translates into CASRRGGTQETQYF.

The chain joins TRBV5-6 to TRBJ2-1, with 8 bases aligning to TRBD2. CDR1 is SGHDT and CDR2 is YYEEEE in the germline V gene. The V gene end was trimmed by 4 bases and the J gene end by 9 bases; junction bases not matched to a gene: 6. The CDR3 is 13 residues long. CDR3: CASSPLAVGEQFF. CDR3 nucleotide sequence: TGTGCCAGCAGCCCACTAGCGGTCGGTGAGCAGTTCTTC.

This clone was recorded a few times. The CDR3 here is CASSLGQGSEQYF. The CDR3 DNA follows: TGTGCCAGCTCACTGGGACAGGGAAGCGAGCAGTACTTC. The genes are TRBV18 and TRBJ2-7; 9 nucleotides agree with TRBD1. In germline, CDR1 is KGHSH, CDR2 LQKENI. V gave up 4 bases and J gave up 6 bases; unmatched junction bases: 4. The CDR3 is made up of 13 amino acids.

V usage is TRBV5-1 and J usage is TRBJ2-3, with 9 bases matching TRBD1. The germline gives CDR1 SGHRS, CDR2 YFSETQ. The CDR3 is 14 amino acids. The V segment lost 1 base and the J segment 7 bases; nucleotides outside the gene matches: 4. Written as DNA, the CDR3 is TGCGCCAGCAGCTTGAGGGACAGGGAACATACGCAGTATTTT. Its protein product is CASSLRDREHTQYF.

The chain couples TRBV7-9 to TRBJ2-7; 14 bases fit TRBD2. The CDR3 has 18 amino acids. Germline assignment: CDR1 SEHNR and CDR2 FQNEAQ (reference sequence). The junction had 10 bases not matched to a gene; V was cut back by 1 base and J by 5 bases. The CDR3 is CASSLDRTSGGPLDEQYF. The CDR3 nucleotides read TGTGCCAGCAGCTTAGATAGGACTAGCGGGGGGCCCTTGGACGAGCAGTACTTC.

The rearrangement links TRBV24-1 to TRBJ1-5; tentative D call: TRBD1 (6 bases). In germline, CDR1 is KGHDR, CDR2 SFDVKD. This CDR3 contains 14 residues. Trimming removed 4 bases at V and 2 bases at J, with 8 bases between. Here the CDR3 DNA reads TGTGCCACCAGTGAAGCAGGGGGCAATCAGCCCCAGCATTTT. Amino acids: CATSEAGGNQPQHF.

V gene TRBV28 combines with J gene TRBJ2-7, with TRBD1 matching 9 bases. This CDR3 has 15 residues. Losses at the gene ends were 6 bases for V and 4 bases for J; bases not matched to a gene: 10. Per germline, CDR1 MDHEN and CDR2 SYDVKM. The CDR3 DNA is TGTGCCAGCAGGTCCCGGGACAGGGCCGTATACGAGCAGTACTTC. This gives the protein CASRSRDRAVYEQYF.

The genes are TRBV6-1 and TRBJ1-5; no definite D call. Germline V CDR1 and CDR2: MNHNS, SASEGT. The V gene lost 2 bases and the J gene lost 5 bases, with 13 bases spanning the gap. This CDR3 is built from 15 residues. CDR3 coding DNA: TGTGCCAGCAGTGAAACAAGTATGATCGATCAGCCCCAGCATTTT. Protein: CASSETSMIDQPQHF.

The V call is TRBV15, the J call TRBJ2-5; 7 bases are shared with TRBD1. Germline V CDR1 and CDR2: LNHNV, YYDKDF (reference sequence). V lost 2 bases and J lost 2; bases outside the gene matches: 5. This CDR3 contains 15 residues. Here the CDR3 reads CATSRNPGGQETQYF. The CDR3 DNA is TGTGCCACCAGCAGAAATCCAGGGGGTCAAGAGACCCAGTACTTC.

The rearrangement links TRBV23-1 to TRBJ2-5, with TRBD1 as a possible D gene (5 bases). The end of the DNA aligns better with TRBJ2-7, so the J call may be wrong. TRBV23-1 is an ORF, with its function uncertain. This CDR3 has 14 amino acids. CDR3 region: CASSQPTQGYEQYF. Written as DNA, the CDR3 is TGCGCCAGCAGTCAACCAACCCAGGGCTACGAGCAGTACTTC.